These 3 T cell receptor beta chains share one sample of origin, sequenced in a study of T cell clones after liver transplantation. Generated by immunoSEQ multiplex PCR, the TCRdb table keeps only in-frame clones and is missing some. Altogether just under 9,500 clones are present, about 72% being singletons, with the ten largest covering roughly 60%. This material consisted of CD8+ T cells from blood, taken at the 22-month timepoint. Source of these receptors: a human patient who received a liver transplant. Some T cells could come from the graft donor.

The genes are TRBV19 and TRBJ2-1; no definite D call. The CDR3 loop spans 12 amino acids. The V gene's germline CDR1 is LNHDA and CDR2 SQIVND (reference sequence). Trimming cost V 8 bases and J 6 bases, with 11 bases left between them. The CDR3 coding sequence is TGTGCCAGTCGTGGACGGCCCAATGAGCAGTTCTTC. This encodes CASRGRPNEQFF.

The chain is built from TRBV28 and TRBJ2-7; D is unresolved. The CDR3 spans 18 residues. With 5 bases removed from V and 0 bases from J, the gap between germline ends came to 23 bases. Germline lookup yields CDR1 MDHEN and CDR2 SYDVKM. CDR3 sequence reads: CASSPPQSYSSSSYEQYF. CDR3 nucleotide sequence: TGTGCCAGCAGTCCACCTCAGAGCTACTCTTCCAGCTCCTACGAGCAGTACTTC.

This clone has a single count. The rearrangement joins TRBV12-5 to TRBJ2-2; D might be TRBD1 (5 bases). The germline V gene has CDR1 LGHNT and CDR2 FRNRAP. The CDR3 sequence is 14 residues long. Trimming left V 6 bases short and J 7 bases short, with 15 bases between. DNA of the CDR3: TGTGCTAGTGGGTGGGGCGGCGTTAACGGGGAGCTGTTTTTT. Encoded protein: CASGWGGVNGELFF.